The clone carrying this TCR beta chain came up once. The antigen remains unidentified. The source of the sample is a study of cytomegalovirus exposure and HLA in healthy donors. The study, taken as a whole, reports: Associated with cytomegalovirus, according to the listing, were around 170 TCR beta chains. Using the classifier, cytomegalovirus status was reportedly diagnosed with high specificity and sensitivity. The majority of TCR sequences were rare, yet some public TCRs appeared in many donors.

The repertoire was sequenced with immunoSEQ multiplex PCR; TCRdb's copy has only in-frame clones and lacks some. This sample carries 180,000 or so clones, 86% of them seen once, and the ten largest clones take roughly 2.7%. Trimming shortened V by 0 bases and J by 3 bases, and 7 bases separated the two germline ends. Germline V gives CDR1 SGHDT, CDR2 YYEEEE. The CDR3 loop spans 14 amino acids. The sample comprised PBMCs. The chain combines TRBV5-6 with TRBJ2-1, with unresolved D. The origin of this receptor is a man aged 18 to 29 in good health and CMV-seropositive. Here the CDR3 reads CASSLAASYNEQFF. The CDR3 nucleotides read TGTGCCAGCAGCTTGGCAGCTAGCTACAATGAGCAGTTCTTC.